This TCR beta chain was sequenced in a study of somatic mutations in cytotoxic T cells in rheumatoid arthritis. Overall study context: Blood from the patient (roughly 30 ml EDTA) was drawn right after diagnosis, pretreatment. A subset of V beta antibody-stained T-cell populations was isolated by flow sorting, reaching nearly 100% purity, and this subset included V beta1+ cells that went on to TCRB sequencing.

This clone has more than one count but fewer than ten. What it binds is unknown. Produced via immunoSEQ multiplex PCR; TCRdb's table is partial and in-frame only. This table holds about 14,000 clones, roughly 80% found once. Findings and limits, study-wide: There were about an eighth of the roughly 65 patients in whom the largest CD8+ clone exceeded 20% of CD8+ cells.

The length of the CDR3 is 16 residues. V was pared by 4 bases and J by 4 bases, with 21 bases between. CDR1 is SGHDT and CDR2 is YYEEEE in the germline V gene. The chain combines TRBV5-6 with TRBJ2-7, with D tentatively TRBD1 or TRBD2 (5 bases each). Material: CD8+ T cells sorted from blood. The sequence was obtained from an adult with rheumatoid arthritis. This CDR3 reads CASSTGDVGLGYEQYF. CDR3 nucleotides: TGTGCCAGCAGCACCGGGGACGTCGGCCTGGGGTACGAGCAGTACTTC.